This TCR beta chain was captured in a study of blood T cell repertoires in COVID-19. Sequencing used immunoSEQ multiplex PCR; TCRdb keeps in-frame clones, though not all of them. The sample lists 300,000 to 400,000 clones; around 91% were seen once. The sample was peripheral blood. The receptor comes from a young woman who had recovered from COVID-19.

The CDR3 coding sequence is TGTGCCAGCAGCCCAGCAGGGGGCCCCTACAATGAGCAGTTCTTC. As protein: CASSPAGGPYNEQFF. This sequence joins TRBV11-3 and TRBJ2-1, with TRBD1 identical over 8 bases. This CDR3 is built from 15 residues. With 5 bases clipped from V and 2 bases from J, the junction kept 5 bases outside the gene matches. Germline-derived CDR1 and CDR2 are SGHNT and YENEEA.